This T cell receptor (beta chain) was profiled in a study of blood T cell repertoires in COVID-19. Original processing methods: For nucleated cells, counts were estimated from reference gene primer amplification. The assay was immunoSEQ multiplex PCR, and TCRdb's table has in-frame clones only and misses some. V and J calls and clone size are those listed in that table; D and trimming were worked out from the DNA. This sample has about 340,000 clones, with over 70% found just once. This CDR3 region has 16 residues. Trimming shortened V by 3 bases and J by 7 bases, and 19 bases separated the two germline ends. Germline V gene lookup returns CDR1 SGHAT and CDR2 FQNNGV. The Seattle patients joined while their infection was active and were tracked longitudinally afterward.

The J gene is TRBJ2-1, the V gene TRBV11-2; D is possibly TRBD2 (5 bases). Sequencing used peripheral blood. The TCR sequence derives from a woman between 50 and 59 years old with COVID-19, enrolled during active disease. DNA of the CDR3: TGTGCCAGCAGCTTCCTTGCGGGTTTAGGGCAAAATGAGCAGTTCTTC. Its translation is CASSFLAGLGQNEQFF.